The 14 T cell receptor beta chains below were found in one sample sequenced in a study of Graves' ophthalmopathy and Graves' hyperthyroidism (dated by TCRdb to the late 2010s). Sequenced on an Illumina HiSeq 2000. TCR beta CDR3 regions were amplified from RNA transcripts for repertoire sequencing. HTBI primers and the Qiagen OneStep RT-PCR kit were used in a first-round RT-PCR, which was followed by a second-round multiplex PCR, size selection and purification. TCRdb's own reprocessing of the public reads used fastp at Q25 and MiXCR and kept productive beta chains. Merged by CDR3 protein, the rows form single entries marked with the most common genes and DNA. The sample includes about 370,000 distinct CDR3 sequences, with roughly 17% observed a single time. Together, the top ten hold 2.4% of the sample. Sample: peripheral blood. The receptors come from an adult woman with stable Graves' hyperthyroidism.

In this sample, this clonotype turned up many times. V usage is TRBV12-3 or TRBV12-4 and J usage is TRBJ2-7, with TRBD2 matching 7 bases. The CDR3 is 15 amino acids. V gave up 6 bases and J gave up 3 bases; unmatched junction bases: 11. CDR3 in amino acids: CASSQGAGAYYEQYF. CDR3 DNA: TGTGCCAGCAGCCAAGGGGCGGGAGCTTACTACGAGCAGTACTTC.

The rearrangement links TRBV12-3 or TRBV12-4 to TRBJ2-5; 10 bases are shared with TRBD1. CDR3 length: 15 residues. V gave up 7 bases and J gave up 1 base; unmatched junction bases: 6. CDR3 DNA: TGTGCCAGCACCCTGGACAGGGGGATCCAAGAGACCCAGTACTTC. It is translated as CASTLDRGIQETQYF.

This clonotype was seen repeatedly, ten times or more. The chain uses TRBV28 and TRBJ2-7; 8 bases match TRBD1. Germline V gene lookup returns CDR1 MDHEN and CDR2 SYDVKM. Losses at the gene ends were 5 bases for V and 2 bases for J; bases not matched to a gene: 5. CDR3 length: 14 amino acids. CDR3 nucleotide sequence: TGTGCCAGCAGTCAACCGGACAGGGCCTACGAGCAGTACTTC. Translation: CASSQPDRAYEQYF.

At least ten counts were recorded for this clonotype. This chain uses TRBV6-2 or TRBV6-3 with TRBJ2-7; D is unresolved. Looked up from germline, CDR1 is MNHEY and CDR2 is SVGEGT. V lost 0 bases and J lost 5, with 11 bases in between. The CDR3 is made up of 14 amino acids. The CDR3 DNA reads TGTGCCAGCAGTTACTCGACGGCGTCCGACGAGCAGTACTTC. It codes for CASSYSTASDEQYF.

This clonotype has ten or more counts. This chain joins TRBV6-2 or TRBV6-3 and TRBJ2-5, with D hard to call. Germline CDR1 MNHEY, CDR2 SVGEGT. The CDR3 is 11 residues long. Between the trimmed V and J ends, which lost 7 bases and 1 base, there was a span of 4 bases. CDR3 in DNA: TGTGCCAGCACGGGCCAAGAGACCCAGTACTTC. Translated, it gives CASTGQETQYF.

This clonotype has a count of ten or more. This chain connects TRBV7-2 to TRBJ1-2, with D unclear. The CDR3 totals 12 residues. Per the germline V gene, CDR1 is SGHTA and CDR2 is FQGNSA. Trimming took 5 bases from V and 5 from J, leaving 9 bases between them. The CDR3, as DNA: TGTGCCAGCAGCCCCAACAGTTATGGCTACACCTTC. It specifies CASSPNSYGYTF.

This clonotype was found many times. V gene TRBV20-1 combines with J gene TRBJ1-1, with D hard to call. The germline gives CDR1 DFQATT, CDR2 SNEGSKA (reference sequence). V lost 2 bases, J lost 2 bases, and 6 bases lay in between. The CDR3 consists of 12 residues. CDR3 coding DNA: TGCAGTGCTAGACCAGATAACACTGAAGCTTTCTTT. Translated, it gives CSARPDNTEAFF.

This clonotype was counted between two and nine times. A much larger clonotype is one base distant, so this may be a read error. This chain uses TRBV20-1 with TRBJ1-1, with a tentative D call TRBD1 (5 bases). The CDR3 is 14 residues long. The germline V gene has CDR1 DFQATT and CDR2 SNEGSKA (reference sequence). The CDR3 DNA sequence: TGCAGTGCTAGACAGGGACCCATGAACACTGAAGCTTGCTTT. Its translation: CSARQGPMNTEACF.

Notes on this clonotype: This may stem from a read error, because a much larger clone lies one nucleotide away. The gene calls are TRBV7-9 and TRBJ1-1, with 8 bases identical to TRBD1. This CDR3 has 14 residues. The V segment lost 7 bases and the J segment 4 bases; nucleotides outside the gene matches: 8. Germline V gene data show CDR1 as SEHNR and CDR2 as FQNEAQ (reference sequence). The CDR3 region is CASTKQGGVTEAFF. CDR3 DNA: TGTGCCAGCACCAAACAGGGGGGAGTCACTGAAGCTTTCTTT.

The chain is built from TRBV9 and TRBJ2-7, with D perhaps matching TRBD2 (6 bases). V was cut by 4 bases and J by 9 bases, with 17 bases left in between. The CDR3 runs to 13 residues. Germline-derived CDR1 and CDR2 are SGDLS and YYNGEE. The DNA for the CDR3 is TGTGCCAGCAGCCCAGGCCGCGGGGTCGGGCAGTACTTC. Translating it yields CASSPGRGVGQYF.

This clonotype has ten or more counts. The V call is TRBV28, the J call TRBJ2-7; the D gene is possibly TRBD2 (7 bases). V was cut by 1 base and J by 6 bases, with 13 bases left in between. The CDR3 spans 14 residues. Germline CDR1 and CDR2: MDHEN and SYDVKM. Here the CDR3 DNA reads TGTGCCAGCAGTTTATTTGGGGAGGGGGGCGAGCAGTACTTC. This gives the protein CASSLFGEGGEQYF.

This clonotype has a count of ten or more. This sequence joins TRBV20-1 and TRBJ2-7, with TRBD2 matching over 10 bases. The CDR3 has 16 residues. Germline CDR1 and CDR2: DFQATT and SNEGSKA (reference sequence). J lost 3 bases, V lost 6 bases, and 14 bases had no gene match. CDR3 DNA: TGCAGTGCAACGGGTCCGGAGCGGGAGGGACTCTACGAGCAGTACTTC. Its protein product is CSATGPEREGLYEQYF.

To note about this clonotype: Being one base from a much bigger clone, this may be a read error. This rearrangement joins TRBV6-2 or TRBV6-3 to TRBJ2-5; the D gene could be TRBD1 or TRBD2 (5 bases each). The J call may not be correct, given that the DNA end is closer to TRBJ2-7. CDR1 and CDR2 (germline): MNHEY, SVGEGT. The CDR3 spans 13 residues. The CDR3 spells CASSFSDGAEQYF. The CDR3, as DNA: TGTGCCAGCAGTTTCTCGGACGGGGCCGAGCAGTACTTC.

This clonotype was detected ten times or more. J is TRBJ1-5 and V is TRBV12-3 or TRBV12-4; the match to TRBD1 covers 7 bases. The CDR3 contains 17 residues. Trimming took 5 bases from V and 4 from J; bases not matched to a gene: 14. The CDR3: CASSLSSGGGGNQPQHF. The CDR3 region has the DNA TGTGCCAGCAGTCTCTCATCAGGGGGAGGGGGTAATCAGCCCCAGCATTTT.